Presented here are 11 T cell receptor beta chains from one specimen sequenced in a study of blood T cell repertoires in COVID-19. The repertoire was sequenced with immunoSEQ multiplex PCR; TCRdb's copy has only in-frame clones and lacks some. The sample carries some 75,000 clones, 80% to 90% recorded once. Sequencing input: peripheral blood. The origin of the receptors is a man in his sixties with acute or convalescent COVID-19.

The chain uses TRBV11-3 and TRBJ2-5, with D tentatively TRBD2 (7 bases). With 1 base removed from V and 3 bases from J, the gap between germline ends came to 12 bases. Germline V gene sequence: CDR1 SGHNT, CDR2 YENEEA. The length of the CDR3 is 15 residues. CDR3 loop: CASSLGGGAEETQYF. In nucleotides, the CDR3 is TGTGCCAGCAGCTTAGGGGGGGGCGCGGAAGAGACCCAGTACTTC.

The chain has TRBV6-6 and TRBJ1-1; D call uncertain. The germline V gene has CDR1 MNHNY and CDR2 SVGAGI (reference sequence). Trimming cost V 6 bases and J 7 bases, with 12 bases left between them. This CDR3 region has 12 residues. The CDR3 spells CASRPTAFEAFF. The CDR3 nucleotides are TGTGCCAGCAGACCAACAGCCTTTGAAGCTTTCTTT.

The CDR3 DNA follows: TGTGCCAGTAGTTTCGGGACAGGGGGTATCACTGGGGCCAACGTCCTGACTTTC. Encoded protein: CASSFGTGGITGANVLTF. The genes are TRBV19 and TRBJ2-6, with 11 nucleotides matching TRBD1. With 5 bases clipped from V and 2 bases from J, the junction kept 8 bases outside the gene matches. Germline lookup yields CDR1 LNHDA and CDR2 SQIVND (reference sequence). This CDR3 has 18 residues.

This clone is a singleton in its sample. The gene calls are TRBV14 and TRBJ1-2; unclear D gene. Trimming took off 0 bases at V and 8 bases at J, with 13 bases between the two ends. Germline V gives CDR1 SGHDN, CDR2 FVKESK. The CDR3 loop spans 14 amino acids. The CDR3 region is CASSQDLSGSGYTF. CDR3 DNA sequence: TGTGCCAGCAGCCAAGATCTGTCCGGTTCGGGCTACACCTTC.

This clone has a single count. V usage is TRBV19 and J usage is TRBJ2-6; 7 nucleotides line up with TRBD1. Germline V gives CDR1 LNHDA, CDR2 SQIVND (reference sequence). CDR3 size: 16 residues. Germline trimming cut 5 bases from V and 0 bases from J; bases unmatched to any gene: 4. The CDR3 region is CASSDRASSGANVLTF. The CDR3 nucleotides read TGTGCCAGTAGTGACAGGGCGAGCTCTGGGGCCAACGTCCTGACTTTC.

The chain carries TRBV12-3 or TRBV12-4 and TRBJ1-2, with 10 nucleotides matching TRBD1. This CDR3 spans 12 amino acids. J was trimmed by 7 bases and V by 6 bases; bases with no gene match: 2. As DNA, the CDR3 is TGTGCCAGCAGCCGGGACAGGGGTGGCTACACCTTC. This sequence encodes CASSRDRGGYTF.

This sequence joins TRBV5-1 and TRBJ2-5; 9 nucleotides agree with TRBD2. CDR1 and CDR2 from the germline V gene are SGHRS and YFSETQ. Trimming at V came to 0 bases and at J to 4 bases, leaving 4 bases not matched to a gene. This CDR3 comprises 15 residues. DNA of the CDR3: TGCGCCAGCAGCTTGGCAGTTAGCGGGGGAGAGACCCAGTACTTC. It specifies CASSLAVSGGETQYF.

The chain links TRBV19 to TRBJ2-5; D perhaps matches TRBD2 (7 bases). The CDR3 covers 16 residues. Trimming shortened V by 5 bases and J by 4 bases, and 20 bases separated the two germline ends. CDR1 and CDR2 from the germline V gene are LNHDA and SQIVND (reference sequence). DNA of the CDR3: TGTGCCAGTAGTTACCCTGGGGGGGCAACACTAGAGACCCAGTACTTC. Translation: CASSYPGGATLETQYF.

The J gene is TRBJ1-6, the V gene TRBV5-1, with D possibly matching TRBD1 (5 bases). Germline lookup yields CDR1 SGHRS and CDR2 YFSETQ. Trimming pared 4 bases from V and 4 bases from J, leaving 12 bases between. CDR3 size: 15 residues. For the CDR3, the DNA is TGCGCCAGCAGCGAAGGGGTACAATATAATTCACCCCTCCACTTT. It is translated as CASSEGVQYNSPLHF.

The CDR3 nucleotides read TGTGCCAGCAGCTTAGGAGGGGGGAACACTGAAGCTTTCTTT. Translation gives CASSLGGGNTEAFF. V is TRBV11-3 and J is TRBJ1-1; possibly TRBD1 for D (6 bases). In germline, CDR1 is SGHNT, CDR2 YENEEA. Trimming stripped 1 base from V and 1 base from J, with 7 bases between. CDR3 size: 14 residues.

This chain joins TRBV28 and TRBJ1-1; D is perhaps TRBD1 (5 bases). Germline lookup yields CDR1 MDHEN and CDR2 SYDVKM. This CDR3 is 15 amino acids long. Between the trimmed V and J ends, which lost 6 bases and 5 bases, there was a span of 19 bases. CDR3 amino acids: CASRQRGGKGTEAFF. CDR3 coding DNA: TGTGCCAGCAGGCAACGGGGGGGGAAAGGTACTGAAGCTTTCTTT.